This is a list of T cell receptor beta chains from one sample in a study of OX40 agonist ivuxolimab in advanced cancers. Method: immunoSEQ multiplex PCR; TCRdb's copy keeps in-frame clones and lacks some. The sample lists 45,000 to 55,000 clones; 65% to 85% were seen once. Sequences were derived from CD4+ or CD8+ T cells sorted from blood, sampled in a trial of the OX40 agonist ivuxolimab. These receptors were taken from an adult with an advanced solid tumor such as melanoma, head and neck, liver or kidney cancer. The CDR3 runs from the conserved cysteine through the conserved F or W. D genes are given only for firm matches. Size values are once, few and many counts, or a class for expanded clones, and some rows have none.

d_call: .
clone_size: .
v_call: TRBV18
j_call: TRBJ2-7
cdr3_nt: TGTGCCAGCTCAACGACAGGCCGGCAGTACTTC
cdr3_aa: CASSTTGRQYF

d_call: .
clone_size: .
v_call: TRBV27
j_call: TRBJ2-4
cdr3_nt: TGTGCCAGCAGTTTACAAGGGGTCGCCCTGGGCAAAAACATTCAGTACTTC
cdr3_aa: CASSLQGVALGKNIQYF

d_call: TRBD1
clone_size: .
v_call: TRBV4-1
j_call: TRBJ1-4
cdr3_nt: TGCGCCAGCAGCCAAGATCCCAGGGGGAGAGAAAAACTGTTTTTT
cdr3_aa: CASSQDPRGREKLFF

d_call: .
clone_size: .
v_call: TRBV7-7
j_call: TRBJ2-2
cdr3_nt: TGTGCTAGCAGCCCTTCTCGAGGCGGAGCCGGGGAGCTGTTTTTT
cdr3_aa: CASSPSRGGAGELFF

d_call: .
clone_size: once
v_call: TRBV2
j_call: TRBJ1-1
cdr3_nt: TGTGCCAGCAGGTTGCGGTCCGAGGGGACTGAAGCTTTCTTT
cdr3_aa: CASRLRSEGTEAFF

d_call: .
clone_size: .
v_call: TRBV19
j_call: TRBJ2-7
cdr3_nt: TGTGCCAGTAGACGGGCTCCGAACAGCTACGAGCAGTACTTC
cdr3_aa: CASRRAPNSYEQYF

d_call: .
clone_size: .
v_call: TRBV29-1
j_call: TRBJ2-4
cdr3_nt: TGCAGCGTTGGGTCCCCTACCGACGAAGCCAAAAACATTCAGTACTTC
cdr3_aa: CSVGSPTDEAKNIQYF

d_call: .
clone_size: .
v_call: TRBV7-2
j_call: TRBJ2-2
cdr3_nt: TGTGCCAGCAGTTTAGTGAGGGCAGGGGCCGGGGAGCTGTTTTTT
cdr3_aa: CASSLVRAGAGELFF

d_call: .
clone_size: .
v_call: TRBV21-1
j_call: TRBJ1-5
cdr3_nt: TGTGCCAGCAGCCCCCGAAGGGAGGCCAATCAGCCCCAGCATTTT
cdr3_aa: CASSPRREANQPQHF

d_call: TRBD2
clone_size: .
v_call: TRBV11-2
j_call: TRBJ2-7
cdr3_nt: TGTGCCAGCAGCGCCCACAGGTTTCGTCGCCCGGGGGGATACGAGCAGTACTTC
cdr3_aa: CASSAHRFRRPGGYEQYF

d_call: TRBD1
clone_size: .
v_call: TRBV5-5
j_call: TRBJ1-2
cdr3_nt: TGTGCCAGCAGCGTGGACAGGGTAATAGGCTACACCTTC
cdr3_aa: CASSVDRVIGYTF

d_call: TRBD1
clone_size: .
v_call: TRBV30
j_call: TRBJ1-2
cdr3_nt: TGTGCCTGGAGTGTCGGGGGACAGGGCGGCTATGGCTACACCTTC
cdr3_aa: CAWSVGGQGGYGYTF

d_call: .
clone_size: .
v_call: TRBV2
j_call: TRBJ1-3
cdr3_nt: TGTGCCAGCAGTGAGGGGGACACCATATATTTT
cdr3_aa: CASSEGDTIYF

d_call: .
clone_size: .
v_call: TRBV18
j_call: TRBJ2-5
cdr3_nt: TGTGCCAGCTCACCAACACTCGGCGGGGAAGAGACCCAGTACTTC
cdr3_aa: CASSPTLGGEETQYF

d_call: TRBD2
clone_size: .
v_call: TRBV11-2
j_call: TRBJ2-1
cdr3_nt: TGTGCCAGCAGCTTATCCAGCGGGAGGCATGAGCAGTTCTTC
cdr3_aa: CASSLSSGRHEQFF

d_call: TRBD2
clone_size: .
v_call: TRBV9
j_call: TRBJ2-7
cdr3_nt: TGTGCCAGCAGCGTTGGTGCGGGAGGACTCTACGAGCAGTACTTC
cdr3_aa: CASSVGAGGLYEQYF

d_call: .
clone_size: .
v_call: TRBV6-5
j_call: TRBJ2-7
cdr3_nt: TGTGCCAGCAGTTACTCCCAGGGCGGATCCTACGAGCAGTACTTC
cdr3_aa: CASSYSQGGSYEQYF

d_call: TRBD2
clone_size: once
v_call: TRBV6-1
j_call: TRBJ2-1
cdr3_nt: TGTGCCAGCAGCCGCTCTAGCGGGGGGGGGCAGTTCTTC
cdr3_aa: CASSRSSGGGQFF